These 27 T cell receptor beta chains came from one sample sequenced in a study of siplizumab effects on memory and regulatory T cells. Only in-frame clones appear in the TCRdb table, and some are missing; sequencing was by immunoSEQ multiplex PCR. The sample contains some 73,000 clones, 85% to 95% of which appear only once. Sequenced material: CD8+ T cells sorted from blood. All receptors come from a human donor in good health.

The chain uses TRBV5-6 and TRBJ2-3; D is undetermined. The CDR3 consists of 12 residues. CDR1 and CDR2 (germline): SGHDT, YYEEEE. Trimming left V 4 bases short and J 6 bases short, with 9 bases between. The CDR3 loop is CASSRLWDTQYF. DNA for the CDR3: TGTGCCAGCAGCCGATTATGGGATACGCAGTATTTT. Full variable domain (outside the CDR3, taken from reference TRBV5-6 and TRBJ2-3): DAGVTQSPTHLIKTRGQQVTLRCSPKSGHDTVSWYQQALGQGPQFIFQYYEEEERQRGNFPDRFSGHQFPNYSSELNVNALLLGDSALYLCASSRLWDTQYFGPGTRLTVL.

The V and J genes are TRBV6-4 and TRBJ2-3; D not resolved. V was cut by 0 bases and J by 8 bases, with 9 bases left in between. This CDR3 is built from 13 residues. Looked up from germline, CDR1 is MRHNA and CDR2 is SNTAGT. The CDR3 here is CASSDSDYGTQYF. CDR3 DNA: TGTGCCAGCAGTGACTCGGATTATGGTACGCAGTATTTT.

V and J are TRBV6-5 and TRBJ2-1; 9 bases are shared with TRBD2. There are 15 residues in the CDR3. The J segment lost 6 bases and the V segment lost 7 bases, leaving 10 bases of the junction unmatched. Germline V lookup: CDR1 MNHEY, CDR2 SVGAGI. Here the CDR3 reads CASTTGLAGINEQFF. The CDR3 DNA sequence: TGTGCCAGCACCACTGGGCTAGCGGGGATCAATGAGCAGTTCTTC.

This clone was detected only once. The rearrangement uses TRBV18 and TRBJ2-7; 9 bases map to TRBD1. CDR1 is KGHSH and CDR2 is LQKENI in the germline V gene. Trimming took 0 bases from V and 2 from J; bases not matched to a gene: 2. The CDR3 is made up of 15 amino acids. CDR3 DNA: TGTGCCAGCTCACCACCGACAGGGGGTGCCTACGAGCAGTACTTC. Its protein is CASSPPTGGAYEQYF.

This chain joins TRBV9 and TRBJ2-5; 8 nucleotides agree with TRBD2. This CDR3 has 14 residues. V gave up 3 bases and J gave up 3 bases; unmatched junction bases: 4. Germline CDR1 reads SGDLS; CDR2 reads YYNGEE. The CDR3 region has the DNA TGTGCCAGCAGCGAAGCGGGGGCTAAAGAGACCCAGTACTTC. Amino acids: CASSEAGAKETQYF.

The CDR3 spells CASSRGIYYEQYF. In DNA, the CDR3 is TGTGCCAGTAGTCGGGGGATATACTACGAGCAGTACTTC. V and J are TRBV19 and TRBJ2-7; D is possibly TRBD2 (6 bases). Germline V gives CDR1 LNHDA, CDR2 SQIVND (reference sequence). The CDR3 has 13 residues. V lost 5 bases and J 3 bases, leaving 11 bases between the germline ends. The full variable domain, completed using reference TRBV19 and TRBJ2-7, is DGGITQSPKYLFRKEGQNVTLSCEQNLNHDAMYWYRQDPGQGLRLIYYSQIVNDFQKGDIAEGYSVSREKKESFPLTVTSAQKNPTAFYLCASSRGIYYEQYFGPGTRLTVT.

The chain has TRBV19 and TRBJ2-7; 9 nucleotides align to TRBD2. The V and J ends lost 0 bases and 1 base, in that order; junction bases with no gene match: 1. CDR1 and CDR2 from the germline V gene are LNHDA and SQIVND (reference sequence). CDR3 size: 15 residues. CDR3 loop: CASSIELAGSYEQYF. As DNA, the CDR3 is TGTGCCAGTAGTATAGAGCTAGCGGGGTCCTACGAGCAGTACTTC.

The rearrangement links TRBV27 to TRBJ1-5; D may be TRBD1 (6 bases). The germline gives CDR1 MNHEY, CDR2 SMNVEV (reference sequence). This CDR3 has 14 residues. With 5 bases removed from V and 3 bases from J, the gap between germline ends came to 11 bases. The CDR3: CASSPQGHNQPQHF. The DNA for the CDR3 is TGTGCCAGCAGTCCCCAGGGACACAATCAGCCCCAGCATTTT.

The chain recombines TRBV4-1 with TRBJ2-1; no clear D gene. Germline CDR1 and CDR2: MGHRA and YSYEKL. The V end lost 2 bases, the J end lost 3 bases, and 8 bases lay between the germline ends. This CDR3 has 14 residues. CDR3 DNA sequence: TGCGCCAGCAGCCAAAGTCCTAGCTACAATGAGCAGTTCTTC. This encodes CASSQSPSYNEQFF.

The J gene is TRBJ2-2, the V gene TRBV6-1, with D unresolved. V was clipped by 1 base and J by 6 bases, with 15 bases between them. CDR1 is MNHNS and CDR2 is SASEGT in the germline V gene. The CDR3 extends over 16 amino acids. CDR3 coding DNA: TGTGCCAGCAGTGAAGGACTCCCTGGTGGGCCCGGGGAGCTGTTTTTT. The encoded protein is CASSEGLPGGPGELFF.

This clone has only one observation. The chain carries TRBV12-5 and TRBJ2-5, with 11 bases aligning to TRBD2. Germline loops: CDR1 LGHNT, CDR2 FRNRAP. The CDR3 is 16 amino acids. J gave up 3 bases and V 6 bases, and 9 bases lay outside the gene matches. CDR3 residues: CASGPLETSGEETQYF. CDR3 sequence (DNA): TGTGCTAGTGGCCCCCTGGAGACTAGCGGGGAAGAGACCCAGTACTTC.

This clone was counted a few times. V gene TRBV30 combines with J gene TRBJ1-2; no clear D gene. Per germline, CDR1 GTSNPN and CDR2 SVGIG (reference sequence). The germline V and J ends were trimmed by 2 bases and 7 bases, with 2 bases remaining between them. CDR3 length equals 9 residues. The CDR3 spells CAWSFGYTF. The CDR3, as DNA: TGTGCCTGGAGTTTTGGCTACACCTTC.

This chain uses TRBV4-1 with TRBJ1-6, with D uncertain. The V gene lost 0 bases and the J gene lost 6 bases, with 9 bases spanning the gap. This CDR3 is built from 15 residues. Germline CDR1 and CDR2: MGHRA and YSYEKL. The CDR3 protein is CASSQDGNVNSPLHF. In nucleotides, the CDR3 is TGCGCCAGCAGCCAAGATGGAAATGTTAATTCACCCCTCCACTTT.

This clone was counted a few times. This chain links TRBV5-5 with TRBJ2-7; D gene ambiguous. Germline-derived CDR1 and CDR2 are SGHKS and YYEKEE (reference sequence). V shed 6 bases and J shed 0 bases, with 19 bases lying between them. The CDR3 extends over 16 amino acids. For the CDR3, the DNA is TGTGCCAGCAACGAGGCCGAGATTTCGCCCTCCTACGAGCAGTACTTC. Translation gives CASNEAEISPSYEQYF.

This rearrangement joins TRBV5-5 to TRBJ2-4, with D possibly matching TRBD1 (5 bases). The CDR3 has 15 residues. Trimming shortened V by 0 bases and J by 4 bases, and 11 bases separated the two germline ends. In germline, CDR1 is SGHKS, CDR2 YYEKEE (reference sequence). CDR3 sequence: CASSLGQGEKNIQYF. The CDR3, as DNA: TGTGCCAGCAGCTTGGGCCAGGGCGAGAAAAACATTCAGTACTTC.

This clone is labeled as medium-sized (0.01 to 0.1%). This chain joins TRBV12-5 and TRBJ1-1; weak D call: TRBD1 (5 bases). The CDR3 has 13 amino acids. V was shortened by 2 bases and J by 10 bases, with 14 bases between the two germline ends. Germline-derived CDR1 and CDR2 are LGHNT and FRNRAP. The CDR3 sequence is CASGLWTHGGAFF. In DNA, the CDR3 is TGTGCTAGTGGTTTGTGGACACACGGCGGAGCTTTCTTT.

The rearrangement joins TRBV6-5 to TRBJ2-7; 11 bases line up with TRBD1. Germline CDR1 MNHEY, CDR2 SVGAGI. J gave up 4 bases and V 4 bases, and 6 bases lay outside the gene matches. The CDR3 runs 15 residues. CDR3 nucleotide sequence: TGTGCCAGCAGTTCCATCCGGGACAGGGGGTACGAGCAGTACTTC. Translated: CASSSIRDRGYEQYF.

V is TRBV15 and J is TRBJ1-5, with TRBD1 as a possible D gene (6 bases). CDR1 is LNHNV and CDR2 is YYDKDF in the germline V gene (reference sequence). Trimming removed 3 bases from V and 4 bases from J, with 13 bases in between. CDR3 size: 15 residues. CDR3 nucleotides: TGTGCCACCAGCAGCCGGGGGCGCGAGAATCAGCCCCAGCATTTT. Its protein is CATSSRGRENQPQHF.

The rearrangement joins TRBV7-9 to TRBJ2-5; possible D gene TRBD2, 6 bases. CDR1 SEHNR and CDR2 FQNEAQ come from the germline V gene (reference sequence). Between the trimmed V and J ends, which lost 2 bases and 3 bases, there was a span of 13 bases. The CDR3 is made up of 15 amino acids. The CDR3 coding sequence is TGTGCCAGCAGCTTACCTGGGGGGATTAAAGAGACCCAGTACTTC. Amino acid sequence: CASSLPGGIKETQYF.

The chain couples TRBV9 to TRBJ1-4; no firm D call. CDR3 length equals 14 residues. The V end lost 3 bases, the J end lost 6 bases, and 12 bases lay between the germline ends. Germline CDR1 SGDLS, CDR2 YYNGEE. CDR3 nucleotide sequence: TGTGCCAGCAGCGCATCTGGTACGGATGAAAAACTGTTTTTT. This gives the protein CASSASGTDEKLFF.

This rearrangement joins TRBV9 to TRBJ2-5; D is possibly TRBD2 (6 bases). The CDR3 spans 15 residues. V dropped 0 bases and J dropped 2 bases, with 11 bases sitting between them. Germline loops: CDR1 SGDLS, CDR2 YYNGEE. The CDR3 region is CASSVDGLIQETQYF. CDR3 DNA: TGTGCCAGCAGCGTAGATGGACTAATTCAAGAGACCCAGTACTTC.

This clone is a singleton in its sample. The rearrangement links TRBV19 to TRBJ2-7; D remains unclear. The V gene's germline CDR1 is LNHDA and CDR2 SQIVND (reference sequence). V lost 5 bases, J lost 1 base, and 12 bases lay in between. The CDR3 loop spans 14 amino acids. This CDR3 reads CASSVLTGSYEQYF. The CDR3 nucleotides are TGTGCCAGTAGTGTGCTGACGGGTTCCTACGAGCAGTACTTC.

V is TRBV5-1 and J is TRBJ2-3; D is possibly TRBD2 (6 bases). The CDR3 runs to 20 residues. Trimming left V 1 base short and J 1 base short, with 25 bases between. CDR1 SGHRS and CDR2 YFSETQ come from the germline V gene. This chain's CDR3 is CASSLSQGEVAILRTDTQYF. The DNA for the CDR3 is TGCGCCAGCAGCTTGAGTCAAGGGGAGGTAGCTATATTACGCACAGATACGCAGTATTTT.

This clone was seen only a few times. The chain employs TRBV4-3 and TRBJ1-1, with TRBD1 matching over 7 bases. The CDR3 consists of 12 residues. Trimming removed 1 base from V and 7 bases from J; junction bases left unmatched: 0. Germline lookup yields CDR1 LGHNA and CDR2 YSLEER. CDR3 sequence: CASSQGDSEAFF. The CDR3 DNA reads TGCGCCAGCAGCCAAGGGGACAGTGAAGCTTTCTTT.

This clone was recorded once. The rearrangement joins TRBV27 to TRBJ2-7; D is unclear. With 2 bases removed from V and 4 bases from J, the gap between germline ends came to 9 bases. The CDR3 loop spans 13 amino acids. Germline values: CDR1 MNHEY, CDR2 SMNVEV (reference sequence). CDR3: CASSLRQNYEQYF. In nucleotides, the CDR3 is TGTGCCAGCAGTTTACGACAAAATTACGAGCAGTACTTC.

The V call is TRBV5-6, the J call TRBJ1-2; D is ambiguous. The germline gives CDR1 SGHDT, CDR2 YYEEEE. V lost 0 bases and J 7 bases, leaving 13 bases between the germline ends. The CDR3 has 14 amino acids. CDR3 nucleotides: TGTGCCAGCAGCTTGGGGCAGGAATATGGTGGCTACACCTTC. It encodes CASSLGQEYGGYTF. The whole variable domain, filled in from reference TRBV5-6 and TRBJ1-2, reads DAGVTQSPTHLIKTRGQQVTLRCSPKSGHDTVSWYQQALGQGPQFIFQYYEEEERQRGNFPDRFSGHQFPNYSSELNVNALLLGDSALYLCASSLGQEYGGYTFGSGTRLTVV.

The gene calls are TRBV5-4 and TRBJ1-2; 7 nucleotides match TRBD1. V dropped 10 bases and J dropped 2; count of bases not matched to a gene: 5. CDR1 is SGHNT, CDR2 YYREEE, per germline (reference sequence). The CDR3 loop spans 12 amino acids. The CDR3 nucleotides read TGTGCCGGAGTGGACAGGAACTATGGCTACACCTTC. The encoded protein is CAGVDRNYGYTF. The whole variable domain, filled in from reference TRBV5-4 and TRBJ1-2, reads ETGVTQSPTHLIKTRGQQVTLRCSSQSGHNTVSWYQQALGQGPQFIFQYYREEENGRGNFPPRFSGLQFPNYSSELNVNALELDDSALYLCAGVDRNYGYTFGSGTRLTVV.